The present T cell receptor (beta chain) was sequenced within a study of spatial heterogeneity in lung cancer. Across the whole study: A unique TCR and UMI combination showed up more than ten times in raw reads, on average.

The library protocol tagged each TCR cDNA with a unique molecular identifier. From the 5' RACE reads, TCRdb called clonotypes with MiXCR, one entry per CDR3 protein. The sample has 8,400 or so distinct CDR3 sequences; approximately 5% are singletons. This CDR3 contains 12 residues. CDR1 and CDR2 from the germline V gene are WNHNN and SYGVQD (reference sequence). The junction had 0 bases not matched to a gene; V was cut back by 6 bases and J by 4 bases. Regarding the study as a whole: Ubiquitous expanded tumor TCRs showed up in blood more at resection than follow-up.

As for this clonotype: The antigen is unknown. Within a library made for alpha chains, this beta chain is off target, and its count is uninformative.

Time point: sample taken at primary tumor resection. The sequenced material consisted of unsorted whole RNA from tumor, nontumor lung or frozen PBMC. There were roughly 72 donors, all of them untreated patients with early-stage non-small cell lung cancer. This sequence was found in a male donor with early-stage non-small cell lung cancer. The source material was PBMCs, sampled at surgery. The chain has TRBV10-1 and TRBJ1-3; 7 bases line up with TRBD1. CDR3 DNA: TGCGCCAGCAGGACAGGGGGAAACACCATATATTTT. Translated, it gives CASRTGGNTIYF.